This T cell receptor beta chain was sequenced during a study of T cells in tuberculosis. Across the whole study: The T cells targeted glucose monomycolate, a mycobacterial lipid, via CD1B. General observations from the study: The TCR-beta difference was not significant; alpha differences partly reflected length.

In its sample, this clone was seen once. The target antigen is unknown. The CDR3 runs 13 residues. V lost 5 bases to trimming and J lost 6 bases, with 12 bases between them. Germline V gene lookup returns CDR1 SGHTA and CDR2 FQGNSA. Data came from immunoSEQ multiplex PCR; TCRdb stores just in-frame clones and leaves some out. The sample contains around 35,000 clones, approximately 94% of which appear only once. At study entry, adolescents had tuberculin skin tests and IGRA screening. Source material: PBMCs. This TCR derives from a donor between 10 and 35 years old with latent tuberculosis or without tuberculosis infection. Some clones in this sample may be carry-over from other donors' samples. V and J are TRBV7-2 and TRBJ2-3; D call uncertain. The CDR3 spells CASSTRTADTQYF. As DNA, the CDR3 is TGTGCCAGCAGCACTCGAACCGCGGATACGCAGTATTTT.